This is a list of T cell receptor beta chains from one sample in a study of CD8+ T cells in alopecia areata. The protocol was immunoSEQ multiplex PCR, while the TCRdb copy is restricted to in-frame clones and leaves out a portion. The table shows approximately 140,000 clones, with approximately 50% occurring only once. Sequenced material: CD4+ T cells sorted from blood. These receptors all stem from a human donor with alopecia areata. Each CDR3 is given with its conserved first and last residue.

V	CDR3
TRBV29-1	CSVGGNNQPQHF
TRBV19	CASSTEGAGELFF
TRBV30	CATDRDQNYGYTF
TRBV19	CASSKATGTGYDEQFF
TRBV10-3	CAISDPDNEQFF
TRBV29-1	CSVSQGASNYGYTF
TRBV4-1	CASSQDPGRGGEQFF
TRBV18	CASSPTTGGTIGYGYTF
TRBV5-1	CATRARGSPVGTEAFF
TRBV11-2	CASSSSGYEQYF
TRBV29-1	CSVRTAPSGANVLTF
TRBV2	CASSSIRLYEQYF
TRBV6-1	CASSVSSGADTDTQYF
TRBV4-2	CASSLTSPSGRAGLADTQYF
TRBV10-3	CAIGLAEKNTGELFF
TRBV5-1	CASSLDGGSRYEQYF
TRBV19	CATSVRVSYNEQFF
TRBV19	CASRAPGQGSYEQYF
TRBV18	CASSQGRNTEAFF
TRBV28	CASSTYWDRGPKNIQYF
TRBV18	CASSPAGPVPQYF
TRBV30	CAWSVRQTLRQPQHF
TRBV29-1	CSAGTHSYEQYF
TRBV5-4	CASSLGAGLAGAYEQYF
TRBV5-1	CASSLEGFTYEQYF
TRBV27	CASSSGNQPQHF
TRBV30	CAWSVTSFPNQSSYNEQFF
TRBV28	CASSFATSGRNEQFF
TRBV7-9	CASSLTMTGGVLREQYF
TRBV29-1	CSVEVDRVNTEAFF
TRBV29-1	CSVEIGGDTGELFF